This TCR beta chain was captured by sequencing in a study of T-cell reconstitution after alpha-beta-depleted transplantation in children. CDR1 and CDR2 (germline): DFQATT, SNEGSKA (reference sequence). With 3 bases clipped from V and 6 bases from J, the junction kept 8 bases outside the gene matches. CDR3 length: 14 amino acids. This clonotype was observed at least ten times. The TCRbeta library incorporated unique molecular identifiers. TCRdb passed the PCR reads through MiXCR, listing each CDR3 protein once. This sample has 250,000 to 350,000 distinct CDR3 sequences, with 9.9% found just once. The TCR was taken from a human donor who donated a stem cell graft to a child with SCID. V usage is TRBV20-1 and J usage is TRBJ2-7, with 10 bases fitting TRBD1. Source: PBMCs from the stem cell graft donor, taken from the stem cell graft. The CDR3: CSASLTRTGGEQYF. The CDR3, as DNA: TGCAGTGCTAGCCTTACCCGGACAGGGGGCGAGCAGTACTTC.